The 13 T cell receptor beta chains reported below all come from one sample, sequenced in a study of Graves' ophthalmopathy and Graves' hyperthyroidism. As the template, RNA transcripts were used to amplify TCR beta CDR3 regions. An initial RT-PCR round employing HTBI primers preceded a second-round multiplex PCR. Each CDR3 protein gets one entry after TCRdb re-called the multiplex PCR reads with MiXCR. The table has over 500,000 distinct CDR3 sequences, about 20% seen once. Sequenced input: peripheral blood. These TCRs come from a woman under 30 with stable Graves' hyperthyroidism. Some clones in this sample may be carry-over from other donors' samples.

This clonotype appeared many times. The chain recombines TRBV6-1 with TRBJ1-2; 10 bases are a match to TRBD1. Germline CDR1 MNHNS, CDR2 SASEGT. The CDR3 loop spans 15 amino acids. With 1 base clipped from V and 3 bases from J, the junction kept 2 bases outside the gene matches. The CDR3, as DNA: TGTGCCAGCAGTGAAGTGGACAGGGGGTACTATGGCTACACCTTC. Translated, it gives CASSEVDRGYYGYTF.

This clonotype showed up many times. The CDR3 DNA reads as TGTGCCAGCAGTGAGGTGACAGGGGGAGACGAGCAGTACTTC. Translation: CASSEVTGGDEQYF. V is TRBV6-1 and J is TRBJ2-7, with 9 bases matching TRBD1. Looked up from germline, CDR1 is MNHNS and CDR2 is SASEGT. J gave up 5 bases and V 3 bases, and 5 bases lay outside the gene matches. The CDR3 contains 14 residues.

This clonotype was detected ten times or more. V usage is TRBV19 and J usage is TRBJ1-5; D is undetermined. Trimming shortened V by 5 bases and J by 8 bases, and 13 bases separated the two germline ends. The CDR3 is 13 amino acids. Looked up from germline, CDR1 is LNHDA and CDR2 is SQIVND (reference sequence). CDR3 nucleotide sequence: TGTGCCAGTAGTGACACGGGCTGGGAGCCCCAGCATTTT. Protein: CASSDTGWEPQHF.

The chain links TRBV7-8 to TRBJ1-6; perhaps TRBD1 as D (5 bases). This CDR3 contains 16 residues. The germline gives CDR1 SGHVS, CDR2 FQNEAQ. With 2 bases removed from V and 5 bases from J, the gap between germline ends came to 13 bases. CDR3 sequence reads: CASSLRWDPNNSPLHF. Here the CDR3 DNA reads TGTGCCAGCAGCTTACGATGGGACCCCAATAATTCACCCCTCCACTTT.

This clonotype has more than one count but fewer than ten. J is TRBJ1-3 and V is TRBV25-1; D is unclear. This CDR3 spans 15 amino acids. The germline V gene has CDR1 MGHDK and CDR2 SYGVNS. Trimming left V 6 bases short and J 0 bases short, with 12 bases between. The CDR3 DNA follows: TGTGCCAGCAGGGCGCCGGGCCGCTCTGGAAACACCATATATTTT. Protein sequence: CASRAPGRSGNTIYF.

This clonotype was seen many times. V is TRBV28 and J is TRBJ1-1; D not certain. V was clipped by 4 bases and J by 5 bases, with 8 bases between them. This CDR3 region has 12 residues. Germline assignment: CDR1 MDHEN and CDR2 SYDVKM. The CDR3 protein is CASSSLRTEAFF. The CDR3 bases are TGTGCCAGCAGTTCCCTGCGGACTGAAGCTTTCTTT.

The CDR3 nucleotides read TGCAGTGTCCTCGACGGGAACACCGGGGAGCTGTTTTTT. It codes for CSVLDGNTGELFF. V usage is TRBV20-1 and J usage is TRBJ2-2; D unclear. V lost 7 bases and J lost 1, with 10 bases in between. The length of the CDR3 is 13 residues. Germline assignment: CDR1 DFQATT and CDR2 SNEGSKA (reference sequence).

The sample holds many counts of this clonotype. The chain joins TRBV6-1 to TRBJ2-7; D not resolved. V was pared by 11 bases and J by 4 bases, with 18 bases between. CDR1 and CDR2 from the germline V gene are MNHNS and SASEGT. This CDR3 region has 13 residues. The CDR3 nucleotides are TGTGCCCCATGGGCTAGGAGTGGATACGAGCAGTACTTC. This encodes CAPWARSGYEQYF.

This clonotype appeared many times. The rearrangement joins TRBV28 to TRBJ1-1, with a possible D match to TRBD1 (5 bases). Germline values: CDR1 MDHEN, CDR2 SYDVKM. Trimming removed 6 bases at V and 5 bases at J, with 19 bases between. CDR3 size: 15 residues. The CDR3 nucleotides are TGTGCCAGCAGAGCAGGGACCCTGATTAGTACTGAAGCTTTCTTT. Its translation: CASRAGTLISTEAFF.

The chain recombines TRBV7-3 with TRBJ2-2; 8 bases match TRBD2. Per germline, CDR1 SGHTA and CDR2 FQGTGA. CDR3 length: 17 amino acids. The junction had 8 bases not matched to a gene; V was cut back by 1 base and J by 4 bases. CDR3 loop: CASSLKLMSGGTGELFF. The CDR3 DNA reads as TGTGCCAGCAGCTTAAAATTGATGAGCGGGGGCACCGGGGAGCTGTTTTTT.

V and J are TRBV28 and TRBJ1-2; D perhaps matches TRBD1 (5 bases). CDR1 is MDHEN, CDR2 SYDVKM, per germline. The CDR3 consists of 14 residues. V lost 0 bases and J lost 6, with 11 bases in between. For the CDR3, the DNA is TGTGCCAGCAGTTTATGGGGGATGGGGGATGGCTACACCTTC. It yields the protein CASSLWGMGDGYTF.

This clonotype showed up many times. The rearrangement uses TRBV5-6 and TRBJ1-1, with D maybe TRBD1 (5 bases). This CDR3 is 14 amino acids long. Trimming removed 0 bases from V and 6 bases from J, with 12 bases in between. CDR1 SGHDT and CDR2 YYEEEE come from the germline V gene. CDR3 in DNA: TGTGCCAGCAGCTTGGCTAGTTGGGGCTCTGAAGCTTTCTTT. It codes for CASSLASWGSEAFF.

In its sample, this clonotype was seen many times. The chain couples TRBV7-2 to TRBJ1-2; 10 positions match TRBD1. The V gene's germline CDR1 is SGHTA and CDR2 FQGNSA. CDR3 length: 15 residues. V shed 3 bases and J 4 bases; nucleotides not matched to a gene: 5. Written as DNA, the CDR3 is TGTGCCAGCAGCTTGTCCGGGACAGGGGCCTATGGCTACACCTTC. This encodes CASSLSGTGAYGYTF.